This T cell receptor (beta chain) comes out of a study of T cells in Graves' hyperthyroidism and ophthalmopathy. The CDR3 loop spans 15 amino acids. Germline values: CDR1 MNHNY, CDR2 SVGAGI (reference sequence). The ends were cut back, 0 bases at V and 6 bases at J, with 13 bases in the middle. This clonotype was counted many times. RNA transcripts were the template for amplifying TCR beta CDR3 regions. In the first-round RT-PCR of the TCR CDR3, the HTBI primer set was used. TCRdb re-analysed the multiplex PCR reads in MiXCR, keeping a single row per CDR3 protein. The table has some 400,000 distinct CDR3 sequences, over 11% seen once. PBMCs stemmed from less than 13 ml fresh peripheral blood.

The receptor was derived from a woman aged 55-69 years with Graves' hyperthyroidism. The chain joins TRBV6-6 to TRBJ2-3; D gene uncertain. Sample: blood. CDR3 amino acids: CASSYSKGRLDTQYF. The CDR3 DNA is TGTGCCAGCAGTTACTCGAAGGGCAGGTTGGATACGCAGTATTTT.